This T cell receptor beta chain was sequenced for a study of T cells in Graves' hyperthyroidism and ophthalmopathy. RNA transcripts yielded amplified TCR beta CDR3 regions. HTBI primers were employed in a first-round RT-PCR of the TCR CDR3. Using its own MiXCR run on the multiplex PCR reads, TCRdb lists one record per CDR3 protein. The sample has around 97,000 distinct CDR3 sequences; 40% to 50% are singletons. General observations from the study: Researchers found most expanded thyroid clonotypes above 0.001 in blood as well.

This clonotype was counted many times. As yet, its antigen is unknown. CDR1 and CDR2 (germline): SQVTM, ANQGSEA. The CDR3 runs 12 residues. V lost 4 bases and J 5 bases, leaving 10 bases between the germline ends. Absent ophthalmopathy progression within 18 months defined stable Graves' hyperthyroidism. The chain links TRBV29-1 to TRBJ2-3; D ambiguous. The sample taken for sequencing was blood. The sequence was collected from a man in his forties with Graves' hyperthyroidism. CDR3 sequence reads: CSVVRSRDTQYF. CDR3 bases: TGCAGCGTTGTGCGAAGTAGAGATACGCAGTATTTT.